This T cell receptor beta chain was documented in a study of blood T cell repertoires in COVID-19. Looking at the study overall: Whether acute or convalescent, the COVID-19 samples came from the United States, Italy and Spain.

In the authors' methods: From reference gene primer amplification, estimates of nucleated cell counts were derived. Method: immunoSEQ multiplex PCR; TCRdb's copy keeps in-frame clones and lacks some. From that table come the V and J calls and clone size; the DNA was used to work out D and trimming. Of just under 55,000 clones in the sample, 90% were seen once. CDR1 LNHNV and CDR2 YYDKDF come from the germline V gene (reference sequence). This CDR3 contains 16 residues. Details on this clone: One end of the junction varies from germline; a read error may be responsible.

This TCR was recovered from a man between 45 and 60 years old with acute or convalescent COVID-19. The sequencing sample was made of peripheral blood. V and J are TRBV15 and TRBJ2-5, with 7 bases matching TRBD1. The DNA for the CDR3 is TGTGTCACCAGCAGAGATTTGGACAGGCCGGCGGAGACCCAGTACTTC. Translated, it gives CVTSRDLDRPAETQYF. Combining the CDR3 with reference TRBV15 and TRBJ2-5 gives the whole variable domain DAMVIQNPRYQVTQFGKPVTLSCSQTLNHNVMYWYQQKSSQAPKLLFHYYDKDFNNEADTPDNFQSRRPNTSFCFLDIRSPGLGDTAMYLCVTSRDLDRPAETQYFGPGTRLLVL.